This T cell receptor (beta chain) emerged from a study of shared clonotypes between healthy human individuals. Trimming cost V 0 bases and J 7 bases, with 13 bases left between them. The CDR3 length is 14 residues. The germline V gene has CDR1 SGHRS and CDR2 YFSETQ. Sequencing was performed with immunoSEQ multiplex PCR; in TCRdb, only in-frame clones are kept and a portion is missing. Of about 990,000 clones in the sample, roughly 74% were seen once. This clonotype originated in a man aged 18-30 years in good health. Some clones in this sample may be carry-over from other donors' samples. The chain uses TRBV5-1 and TRBJ1-2, with D perhaps TRBD1 (6 bases). Input material: memory CD4+ T cells from PBMCs. Subset: CD45RA-negative fraction. CDR3: CASSLGGGAGGYTF. CDR3 bases: TGCGCCAGCAGCTTGGGCGGGGGCGCAGGTGGCTACACCTTC.